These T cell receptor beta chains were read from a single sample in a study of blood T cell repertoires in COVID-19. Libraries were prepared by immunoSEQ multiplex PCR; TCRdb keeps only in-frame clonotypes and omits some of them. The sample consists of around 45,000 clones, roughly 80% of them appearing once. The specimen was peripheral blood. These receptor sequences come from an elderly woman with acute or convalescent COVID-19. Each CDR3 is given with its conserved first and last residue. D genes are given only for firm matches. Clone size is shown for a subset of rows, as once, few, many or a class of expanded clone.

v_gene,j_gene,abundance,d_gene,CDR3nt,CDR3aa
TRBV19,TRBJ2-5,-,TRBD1,TGTGCCAGTGGCTCACAGGGGCAAGAGACCCAGTACTTC,CASGSQGQETQYF
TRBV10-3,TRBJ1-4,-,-,TGTGCCATCAGTGAGTCGGGGCAGGGAAGGAATGAAAAACTGTTTTTT,CAISESGQGRNEKLFF
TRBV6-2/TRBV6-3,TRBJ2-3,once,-,TGTGCCAGCAGTGACCGGGCAGGAAGCGGTCCGAGAGATACGCAGTATTTT,CASSDRAGSGPRDTQYF
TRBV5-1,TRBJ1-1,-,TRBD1,TGCGCCAGCAGCCCGGGGCCACAGGGGAGCGGCACTGAAGCTTTCTTT,CASSPGPQGSGTEAFF
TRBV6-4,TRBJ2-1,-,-,TGTGCCAGCAGTGAAAAGCAATCCTCCTACAATGAGCAGTTCTTC,CASSEKQSSYNEQFF
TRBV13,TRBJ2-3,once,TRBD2,TGTGCCAGCAGCCGAGGGACTAGCGGAACCGTAGATACGCAGTATTTT,CASSRGTSGTVDTQYF
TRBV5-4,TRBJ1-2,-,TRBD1,TGTGCCAGCAGCCGGGGACAGGGCTATGGCTACACCTTC,CASSRGQGYGYTF
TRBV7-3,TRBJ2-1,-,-,TGTGCCAGCAGCTTAGGACAGGAGCAGTTCTTC,CASSLGQEQFF
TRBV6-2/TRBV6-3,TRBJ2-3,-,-,TGTGCCAGCAGTTACTTGGGAGTTGCAGATACGCAGTATTTT,CASSYLGVADTQYF
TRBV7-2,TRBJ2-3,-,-,TGTGCCAGCAGCCCCAACGAGGCAGATACGCAGTATTTT,CASSPNEADTQYF
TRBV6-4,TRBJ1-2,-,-,TGTGCCAGCAGAGGGGGGGAGGGCGGCTACACCTTC,CASRGGEGGYTF
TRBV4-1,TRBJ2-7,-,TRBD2,TGCGCCAGCAGCCATGCTAGCGGGATGGGGTCCGAGCAGTACTTC,CASSHASGMGSEQYF
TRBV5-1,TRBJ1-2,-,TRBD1,TGCGCCAGCAGCACGACAGGGGGCCACTATGGCTACACCTTC,CASSTTGGHYGYTF
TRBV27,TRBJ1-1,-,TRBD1,TGTGCCAGCAGTACCCTTTCCACAGGGGGGCTTATCTTT,CASSTLSTGGLIF
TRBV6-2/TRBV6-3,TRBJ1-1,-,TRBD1,TGTGCCAGCAGCCGAGGGGGCTTTAACACTGAAGCTTTCTTT,CASSRGGFNTEAFF
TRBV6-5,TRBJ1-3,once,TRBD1,TGTGCCAGCAGTTTCCCCGGGACAGGGTATGGAAACACCATATATTTT,CASSFPGTGYGNTIYF
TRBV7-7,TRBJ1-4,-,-,TGTGCCAGCAGCCGAACTACCGATGAAAAACTGTTTTTT,CASSRTTDEKLFF
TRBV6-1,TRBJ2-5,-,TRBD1,TGTGCCAGCAGAGCACAGGGGTCAGAGACCCAGTACTTC,CASRAQGSETQYF
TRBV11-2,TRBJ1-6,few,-,TGTGCCAGCAGCTTGGGCGGACTGACCCTCAATGGTGATTCACCCCTCCACTTT,CASSLGGLTLNGDSPLHF
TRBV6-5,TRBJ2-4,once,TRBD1,TGTGCCAGCGTACTACGGACAGGGTTTGACATTCAGTACTTC,CASVLRTGFDIQYF
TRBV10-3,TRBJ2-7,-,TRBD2,TGTGCCATCAGTCCTTCTAGCGGAGGCTTCTCCTACGAGCAGTACTTC,CAISPSSGGFSYEQYF
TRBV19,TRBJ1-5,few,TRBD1,TGTGCCAGTAGTGGGACAGGGAGTAATCAGCCCCAGCATTTT,CASSGTGSNQPQHF
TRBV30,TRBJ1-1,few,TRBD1,TGTGCCTGGAGTCCTGCAGGGGGCACTGAAGCTTTCTTT,CAWSPAGGTEAFF
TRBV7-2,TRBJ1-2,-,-,TGTGCCAGCAGCTTAGATCCAGGGAACTATGGCTACACCTTC,CASSLDPGNYGYTF
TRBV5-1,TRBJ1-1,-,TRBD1,TGCGCCAGCAGCGTCGGGACAGCGAACACTGAAGCTTTCTTT,CASSVGTANTEAFF
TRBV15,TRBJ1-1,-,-,TGTGCCACCAGCAATCTCTCTCAGGGTAACACTGAAGCTTTCTTT,CATSNLSQGNTEAFF
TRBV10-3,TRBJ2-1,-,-,TGTGCCAGCAGATTGCATAAGGGGGAGGGGTACAATGAGCAGTTCTTC,CASRLHKGEGYNEQFF
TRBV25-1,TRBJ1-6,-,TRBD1,TGTGCCAGCAGTCTGGGGACAGTTAATTCACCCCTCCACTTT,CASSLGTVNSPLHF
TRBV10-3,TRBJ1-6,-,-,TGTGCCATCAGTGAAGACATTAACGGGACACCCCTCCACTTT,CAISEDINGTPLHF
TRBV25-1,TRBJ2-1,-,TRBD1,TGTGCCAGCAGTGCTGCCGGGACAGCGTCTGGGCAGTTCTTC,CASSAAGTASGQFF
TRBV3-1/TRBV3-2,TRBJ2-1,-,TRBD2,TGTGCCAGCAGGTTTTCGACTAGCGGGAGCCATGAGCAGTTCTTC,CASRFSTSGSHEQFF
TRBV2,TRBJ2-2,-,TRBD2,TGTGCCAGCAAGGCGGGGGAAAACACCGGGGAGCTGTTTTTT,CASKAGENTGELFF
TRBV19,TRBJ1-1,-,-,TGTGCCAGTAGTCTCCGCGGTGGGAACACTGAAGCTTTCTTT,CASSLRGGNTEAFF
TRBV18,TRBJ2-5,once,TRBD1,TGTGCCAGCTCACCACAGGACAGGCAAGAGACCCAGTACTTC,CASSPQDRQETQYF
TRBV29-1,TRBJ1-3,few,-,TGCAGCGTTAGGGAGGCTGGAAACACCATATATTTT,CSVREAGNTIYF
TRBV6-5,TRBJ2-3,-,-,TGTGCCAGCACGAGACAGGTGGGGGATACGCAGTATTTT,CASTRQVGDTQYF
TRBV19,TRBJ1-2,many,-,TGTGCCAGTAGTCCCGTGGAGCTCAACTATGGCTACACCTTC,CASSPVELNYGYTF
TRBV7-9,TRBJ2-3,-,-,TGTGCCAGCAGCTTAGTTGCTCTAGCTTCAGATACGCAGTATTTT,CASSLVALASDTQYF
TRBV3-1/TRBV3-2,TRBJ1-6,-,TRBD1,TGTGCCAGCAGCTCCCGGGACAGAGGATCACCCCTCCACTTT,CASSSRDRGSPLHF
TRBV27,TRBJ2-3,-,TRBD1,TGTGCCAGCAGTTACAGGGGGCGAGATACGCAGTATTTT,CASSYRGRDTQYF
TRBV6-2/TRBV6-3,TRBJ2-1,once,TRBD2,TGTGCCAGCAGTTACGTTAGCGGGGGAAACAATGAGCAGTTCTTC,CASSYVSGGNNEQFF
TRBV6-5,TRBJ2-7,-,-,TGTGCCAGCAGTCAAAACGGGATCCCCCACGAGCAGTACTTC,CASSQNGIPHEQYF
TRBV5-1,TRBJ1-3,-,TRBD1,TGCGCCAGCGGGACAGGGGACCGAAACACCATATATTTT,CASGTGDRNTIYF
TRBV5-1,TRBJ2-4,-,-,TGCGCCAGCAGCCCCCGGGACTTTAGCGATCAAAACATTCAGTACTTC,CASSPRDFSDQNIQYF
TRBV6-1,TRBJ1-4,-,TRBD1,TGTGCCAGCAGTGAACCAGGCAGGGGGCGGCATGAAAAACTGTTTTTT,CASSEPGRGRHEKLFF
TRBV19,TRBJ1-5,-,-,TGTGCCAGTAGGTCCCATATTGCGAGCAATCAGCCCCAGCATTTT,CASRSHIASNQPQHF
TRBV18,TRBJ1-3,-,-,TGTGCCAGCTCACCGTCCCAGATCGGAAACACCATATATTTT,CASSPSQIGNTIYF
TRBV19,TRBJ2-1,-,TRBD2,TGTGCCAGTAGAGGGGTAAGGGCTAGCGGGGGGAATACCGATGAGCAGTTCTTC,CASRGVRASGGNTDEQFF
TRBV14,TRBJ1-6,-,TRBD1,TGTGCCAGCAGCACGGACAGGGACTATAATTCACCCCTCCACTTT,CASSTDRDYNSPLHF
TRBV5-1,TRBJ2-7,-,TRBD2,TGCGCCAGCAGCTATATTAGCGGGCAGGACGAGCAGTACTTC,CASSYISGQDEQYF
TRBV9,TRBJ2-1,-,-,TGTGCCAGCAGCGTAGCTATCGGGAGGGGGCTTGAGCAGTTCTTC,CASSVAIGRGLEQFF
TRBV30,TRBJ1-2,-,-,TGTGCCTGGGGACATCGGATAGAGGGCTACACCTTC,CAWGHRIEGYTF
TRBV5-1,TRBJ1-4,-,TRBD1,TGCGCCAGCAGCCCAGGGACAGGAAATGAAAAACTGTTTTTT,CASSPGTGNEKLFF
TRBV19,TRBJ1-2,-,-,TGTGCCAGTAGTATGTCTGGCAACGGGTATGGCTACACCTTC,CASSMSGNGYGYTF
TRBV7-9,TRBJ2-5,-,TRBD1,TGTGCCAGCAGCTTTTGGACAGGAGGTCGAGAGACCCAGTACTTC,CASSFWTGGRETQYF
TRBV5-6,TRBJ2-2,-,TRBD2,TGTGCCAGCAGCCAAGCGGGACGGGGCACCGGGGAGCTGTTTTTT,CASSQAGRGTGELFF
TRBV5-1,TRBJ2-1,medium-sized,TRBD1,TGCGCCAGCAGGGTGGACAGGAGCTCCTACAATGAGCAGTTCTTC,CASRVDRSSYNEQFF
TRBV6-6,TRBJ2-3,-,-,TGTGCCAGTGAAAGGGGGACCGAAGATACGCAGTATTTT,CASERGTEDTQYF
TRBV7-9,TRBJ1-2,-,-,TGTGCCAGCAGCTTCGGGGCAGGGGATGGCTATGGCTACACCTTC,CASSFGAGDGYGYTF